These T cell receptor beta chains were read from a single sample in a study of cytomegalovirus exposure and HLA in healthy donors. Clones were sequenced by immunoSEQ multiplex PCR, and TCRdb holds only the in-frame ones, with some missing. The data hold 130,000 or so clones, with 70% to 80% observed a single time. The source material was PBMCs. Source of these receptors: a female donor in good health and CMV-seronegative. Each CDR3 is given with its conserved first and last residue. The D gene is left open where the match is weak. Clone size is given for some rows only: seen once, a few or many times, or a class if the clone is expanded.

-	TRBV18	-	TRBJ1-1	TGTGCCAGCTCACCACGGGAGGGTGAAGCTTTCTTT	CASSPREGEAFF
-	TRBV27	TRBD1	TRBJ2-7	TGTGCCAGCAGTTTCCCGGGACAGGGCAACGAGCAGTACTTC	CASSFPGQGNEQYF
-	TRBV13	TRBD2	TRBJ2-7	TGTGCCAGCAGCTTGGGGACTAGCCGATCCTACGAGCAGTACTTC	CASSLGTSRSYEQYF
-	TRBV5-1	TRBD1	TRBJ2-5	TGCGCCAGCAGCTCCGGGACAGGGTCGATAGAGACCCAGTACTTC	CASSSGTGSIETQYF
-	TRBV5-4	TRBD1	TRBJ2-7	TGTGCCAGCAGCTTGGCCGGGACAGAGATTCGCGAGCAGTACTTC	CASSLAGTEIREQYF
-	TRBV5-1	-	TRBJ2-1	TGCGCCAGCAGCTTAGGGGATTACAATGAGCAGTTCTTC	CASSLGDYNEQFF
-	TRBV7-2	TRBD2	TRBJ2-5	TGTGCCAGCAGCTTACAGCGCGGGGAGGGGGAGACCCAGTACTTC	CASSLQRGEGETQYF
-	TRBV7-6	-	TRBJ2-7	TGTGCCAGCAGCTTAACTACCTACGAGCAGTACTTC	CASSLTTYEQYF
-	TRBV9	TRBD2	TRBJ2-5	TGTGCCAGCAGCGTAGCGGGAGGGCTCGTAGAGACCCAGTACTTC	CASSVAGGLVETQYF
once	TRBV29-1	-	TRBJ2-7	TGCAGCGTTGATACAGGTGAAACCTACGAGCAGTACTTC	CSVDTGETYEQYF
-	TRBV5-5	TRBD1	TRBJ1-1	TGTGCCAGCAGCTTGTCCGCCGGGACAGGGGGCATGGAAGCTTTCTTT	CASSLSAGTGGMEAFF
-	TRBV30	TRBD2	TRBJ2-7	TGTGCCTCCCGTAAAGGGACTAGGCGCAGGTACGAGCAGTACTTC	CASRKGTRRRYEQYF
-	TRBV2	-	TRBJ1-5	TGTGCCAGCAGTGACTACCAGGGCGGTCTAGCCCAGCATTTT	CASSDYQGGLAQHF
once	TRBV11-2	TRBD2	TRBJ2-7	TGTGCCAGCAGCACGGGACTAGGGGTTCTCGAGCAGTACTTC	CASSTGLGVLEQYF
-	TRBV10-1	TRBD2	TRBJ2-5	TGCGCCAGCAGTGAGTCGACGGCTAGCGGGAGGGCCGCGGAGACCCAGTACTTC	CASSESTASGRAAETQYF
-	TRBV4-1	TRBD2	TRBJ2-5	TGCGCCAGCAGCCAAATAGGACTAGCGGGAGGGCCCTCCCTGAAGACCCAGTACTTC	CASSQIGLAGGPSLKTQYF
-	TRBV7-2	-	TRBJ1-1	TGTGCCAGCAGCAAAAGGTGGGAGGGAAACACTGAAGCTTTCTTT	CASSKRWEGNTEAFF
-	TRBV29-1	-	TRBJ1-5	TGCAGCGTTGACGGGAGCCAGCCCCAGCATTTT	CSVDGSQPQHF
-	TRBV28	-	TRBJ2-7	TGTGCCAGCAGTCCCGGGTCTCTCTCCTACGAGCAGTACTTC	CASSPGSLSYEQYF
-	TRBV14	TRBD2	TRBJ2-5	TGTGCCAGCAGCCGGCGGGAGACTGGAAAGACCCAGTACTTC	CASSRRETGKTQYF
-	TRBV5-1	TRBD1	TRBJ2-2	TGCGCCAGCAGCTTGGGAGGGGGCGACGCCGGGGAGCTGTTTTTT	CASSLGGGDAGELFF
once	TRBV6-5	-	TRBJ2-2	TGTGCCAGCAGTTACCTAGGCTATCCGAACACCGGGGAGCTGTTTTTT	CASSYLGYPNTGELFF
-	TRBV7-3	TRBD1	TRBJ1-2	TGTGCCAGCAGCCCGACAGGGTTCGACTATGGCTACACCTTC	CASSPTGFDYGYTF
-	TRBV27	-	TRBJ2-7	TGTGCCAGCAGTAAGACAGGCTCCTACGAGCAGTACTTC	CASSKTGSYEQYF
-	TRBV20-1	-	TRBJ2-1	TGCAGTGCTGATAGTAGAAATGAGCAGTTCTTC	CSADSRNEQFF
-	TRBV18	TRBD2	TRBJ2-1	TGTGCCAGCTCACCGGATAGCGGGCCGAATGAGCAGTTCTTC	CASSPDSGPNEQFF
-	TRBV7-2	TRBD2	TRBJ2-3	TGTGCCAGCAGCTCTGGACTAGCGGGAGTCACAGATACGCAGTATTTT	CASSSGLAGVTDTQYF
-	TRBV11-2	TRBD2	TRBJ2-1	TGTGCCAGCAGCTTAGGCCCCAGGAGCGGGGGCTCCTACAATGAGCAGTTCTTC	CASSLGPRSGGSYNEQFF
few	TRBV7-3	-	TRBJ2-6	TGTGCCAGCAGCCCCGGGGGCTCTGGGGCCAACGTCCTGACTTTC	CASSPGGSGANVLTF
once	TRBV7-9	-	TRBJ2-2	TGTGCCAGCAGCTTAACCCCTTGGAGCGGGGAGCTGTTTTTT	CASSLTPWSGELFF
few	TRBV19	-	TRBJ1-2	TGTGCCAGTAGTATGGGGGCTGGCTATGGCTACACCTTC	CASSMGAGYGYTF
-	TRBV5-1	TRBD2	TRBJ2-7	TGCGCCAGCAGTCTTGGGACTAGCGGGAGCCACGAGCAGTACTTC	CASSLGTSGSHEQYF
-	TRBV4-2	-	TRBJ2-1	TGTGCCAGCAGCCATGGGGAGCGGGACAATGAGCAGTTCTTC	CASSHGERDNEQFF
-	TRBV9	TRBD2	TRBJ2-3	TGTGCCAGCAGCAAAGGACTAGCGGCAAACACAGATACGCAGTATTTT	CASSKGLAANTDTQYF
-	TRBV19	-	TRBJ2-2	TGTGCCAGTAGTAGCGGGGCATACACCGGGGAGCTGTTTTTT	CASSSGAYTGELFF
-	TRBV7-5	-	TRBJ2-2	TGTGTCAGAAGCTGGAGACTAGCGGGAGGCTACACCGGGGAGCTGTTTTTT	CVRSWRLAGGYTGELFF
-	TRBV5-1	TRBD1	TRBJ2-1	TGCGCCAGCAGGAGGGACAGGGTTGATGAGCAGTTCTTC	CASRRDRVDEQFF
-	TRBV7-3	-	TRBJ2-7	TGTGCCAGCAGCCCATCACCGTCCGGGTTCGAGCAGTACTTC	CASSPSPSGFEQYF
once	TRBV27	-	TRBJ1-6	TGTGCCAGCAGTTTATACGGAGTGAGAACACCCCTCCACTTT	CASSLYGVRTPLHF
-	TRBV19	-	TRBJ1-2	TGTGCCAGTAAGCGGGGAACCTATGGCTACACCTTC	CASKRGTYGYTF
-	TRBV7-3	-	TRBJ1-1	TGTGCCAGCAGCTTAGGGGGGACCACTGAAGCTTTCTTT	CASSLGGTTEAFF
-	TRBV9	-	TRBJ2-4	TGTGCCAGCAGCGTAGAAGACAGAAAAAACATTCAGTACTTC	CASSVEDRKNIQYF
few	TRBV27	-	TRBJ2-2	TGTGCCAGCAGTTTCCGACAGGGAGGTGTGGCCGGGGAGCTGTTTTTT	CASSFRQGGVAGELFF
-	TRBV2	TRBD2	TRBJ2-7	TGTGCCAGCAGGACTAGCGGAAACTCCTACGAGCAGTACTTC	CASRTSGNSYEQYF
few	TRBV5-1	-	TRBJ1-2	TGCGCCAGCAGCTTCCAGGGGTATGGCTACACCTTC	CASSFQGYGYTF
-	TRBV7-9	-	TRBJ2-7	TGTGCCAGCAGCCCAGGGCTGGCAGGGCGGTACGAGCAGTACTTC	CASSPGLAGRYEQYF
-	TRBV5-1	TRBD1	TRBJ2-7	TGCGCCAGCAGTTTGACGACAGGGGAGACCTACGAGCAGTACTTC	CASSLTTGETYEQYF
-	TRBV7-2	TRBD2	TRBJ2-2	TGTGCCAGCGGGGGGAGGGTCGGGGAGCTGTTTTTT	CASGGRVGELFF
-	TRBV7-2	TRBD1	TRBJ2-3	TGTGCCAGCAGCTCCGGGACAGGGGGCACAGATACGCAGTATTTT	CASSSGTGGTDTQYF
-	TRBV7-2	-	TRBJ2-7	TGTGCCAGCAGCTTCGACCGACATCGAAGCGAGCAGTACTTC	CASSFDRHRSEQYF
-	TRBV30	TRBD1	TRBJ1-1	TGTGCCTGGAGGGGGCAGGGGGGGAACACTGAAGCTTTCTTT	CAWRGQGGNTEAFF
-	TRBV5-1	TRBD1	TRBJ2-5	TGCGCCACCAAAAAACAATCGACAGGGGTACAAGAGACCCAGTACTTC	CATKKQSTGVQETQYF
-	TRBV9	TRBD1	TRBJ2-7	TGTGCCAGCAGAAGAGACAGGGTGGTGAAATACGAGCAGTACTTC	CASRRDRVVKYEQYF
few	TRBV18	-	TRBJ1-1	TGTGCCAGCTCACCACCGGGCCCCACTGAAGCTTTCTTT	CASSPPGPTEAFF
-	TRBV30	TRBD1	TRBJ2-7	TGTGCCTGGAGGGGACAGGGCGTCCACGAGCAGTACTTC	CAWRGQGVHEQYF
once	TRBV11-2	TRBD1	TRBJ1-5	TGTGCCAGCAGCCTCGGGACAGGGAATATTCTGGGCAATCAGCCCCAGCATTTT	CASSLGTGNILGNQPQHF
-	TRBV10-3	TRBD1	TRBJ1-1	TGTGCCATCCGTAGGACAGGGGAAACAACGAACACTGAAGCTTTCTTT	CAIRRTGETTNTEAFF
-	TRBV5-1	TRBD1	TRBJ2-5	TGCGCCAGCAGCTTGAATGGACAGGGGGTTAAAGAGACCCAGTACTTC	CASSLNGQGVKETQYF
-	TRBV28	TRBD1	TRBJ2-7	TGTGCCAGCCGCGACAGGGGGAACGCCTACGAGCAGTACTTC	CASRDRGNAYEQYF